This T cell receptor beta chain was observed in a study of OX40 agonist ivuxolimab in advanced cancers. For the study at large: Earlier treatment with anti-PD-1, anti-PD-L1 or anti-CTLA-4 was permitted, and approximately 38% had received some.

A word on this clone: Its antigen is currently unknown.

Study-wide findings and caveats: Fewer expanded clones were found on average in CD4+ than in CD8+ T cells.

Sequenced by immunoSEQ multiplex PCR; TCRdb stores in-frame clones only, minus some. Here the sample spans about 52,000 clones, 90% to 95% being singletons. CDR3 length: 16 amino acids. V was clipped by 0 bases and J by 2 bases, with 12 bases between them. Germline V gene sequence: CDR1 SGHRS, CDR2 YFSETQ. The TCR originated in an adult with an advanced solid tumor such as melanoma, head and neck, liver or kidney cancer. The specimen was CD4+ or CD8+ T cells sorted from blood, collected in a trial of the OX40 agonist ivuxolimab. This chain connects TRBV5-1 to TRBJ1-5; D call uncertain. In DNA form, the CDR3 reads TGCGCCAGCAGCTTGGCCTGGGGATCCGGCAATCAGCCCCAGCATTTT. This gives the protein CASSLAWGSGNQPQHF.